Detailed here is one T cell receptor beta chain. These data belong to a study of blood T cell repertoires in COVID-19. The V gene's germline CDR1 is MGHDK and CDR2 SYGVNS. Unmatched junction bases numbered 5, after V lost 8 bases and J lost 8 bases. The CDR3 is 11 amino acids. Clones were read by immunoSEQ multiplex PCR, and TCRdb kept only the in-frame ones, dropping some. The sample has about 160,000 clones, about 90% seen once. Sequences were obtained from peripheral blood. The origin of this receptor is a woman in her seventies with acute or convalescent COVID-19. This chain uses TRBV25-1 with TRBJ1-1; 7 bases are shared with TRBD1. CDR3 protein: CASLDRSEAFF. The CDR3 DNA follows: TGTGCCAGCCTGGACAGGTCCGAAGCTTTCTTT.